Each of the 32 T cell receptor beta chains below was sequenced from the same sample in a study of T-cell memory formation after mild COVID-19 (dated by TCRdb to about 2021). Receptor amplification or capture employed 5' RACE. The reads were generated on an Illumina NovaSeq 6000. The raw public data were reprocessed by TCRdb itself: fastp quality trimming at Q25, MiXCR clonotype calling, in-frame beta chains only. Every distinct CDR3 protein forms one entry, paired with its most common genes and DNA. This sample has roughly 350,000 distinct CDR3 sequences in its table, and about an eighth of those were observed once. Clones ranked in the top ten supply roughly 20% of the sample. What was sequenced was PBMCs or a T cell subset sorted from them (not recorded which). The source of these receptors is a man younger than 35 who had mild COVID-19 (a few samples of this study predate the infection). The sample titles of this study are shuffled in the database, so cell type and time point are left out; the donor was told from shared clones.

The chain recombines TRBV20-1 with TRBJ2-4, with 9 positions matching TRBD1. Germline CDR1 DFQATT, CDR2 SNEGSKA (reference sequence). The V and J ends lost 6 bases and 8 bases, in that order; junction bases with no gene match: 11. The CDR3 is 14 amino acids. DNA of the CDR3: TGCAGTGCCACCCCAATAGACAGGGGGGACATTCAGTACTTC. Its protein is CSATPIDRGDIQYF.

The CDR3 DNA sequence: TGTGCCAGCAGTTTCCATAACGAGCAGTACTTC. It specifies CASSFHNEQYF. The chain links TRBV12-3 or TRBV12-4 to TRBJ2-7; D not resolved. Trimming removed 3 bases at V and 5 bases at J, with 5 bases between. CDR3 size: 11 residues.

This clonotype was found a few times. The chain recombines TRBV27 with TRBJ2-7; D is ambiguous. Per germline, CDR1 MNHEY and CDR2 SMNVEV (reference sequence). The V end was cut by 3 bases, the J end by 5 bases, with 8 bases between. CDR3 length: 12 residues. Written as DNA, the CDR3 is TGTGCCAGCAGTTTTCTGGGCAACGAGCAGTACGTC. It codes for CASSFLGNEQYV.

V is TRBV6-2 or TRBV6-3 and J is TRBJ2-1; D remains ambiguous. Per the germline V gene, CDR1 is MNHEY and CDR2 is SVGEGT. V dropped 6 bases and J dropped 10 bases, with 10 bases sitting between them. The CDR3 has 11 amino acids. In DNA form, the CDR3 reads TGTGCCAGCAGGCAAATTGGAGAGCAGTTCTTC. Translating gives CASRQIGEQFF.

This clonotype has a handful of counts. As DNA, the CDR3 is TGCAGCGTTGATTGGGTTCGGGAGAACACTGAAGCTTTCTTT. Its protein is CSVDWVRENTEAFF. The chain links TRBV29-1 to TRBJ1-1, with no clear D. Germline loops: CDR1 SQVTM, CDR2 ANQGSEA. V gave up 3 bases and J gave up 1 base, with 12 bases separating them. CDR3 size: 14 residues.

V and J are TRBV9 and TRBJ1-1, with 7 bases that match TRBD1. The junction had 6 bases not matched to a gene; V was cut back by 7 bases and J by 6 bases. Germline CDR1 SGDLS, CDR2 YYNGEE. The CDR3 spans 12 residues. CDR3 amino acids: CASGRQGAEAFF. Written as DNA, the CDR3 is TGTGCCAGCGGAAGACAGGGAGCTGAAGCTTTCTTT.

This clonotype has only a few counts. The chain carries TRBV19 and TRBJ2-2; no clear D gene. The CDR3 runs 12 residues. Germline assignment: CDR1 LNHDA and CDR2 SQIVND (reference sequence). Trimming cost V 5 bases and J 7 bases, with 8 bases left between them. CDR3 region: CASSGTDGELFF. The CDR3 DNA sequence: TGTGCCAGTAGTGGAACGGACGGGGAGCTGTTTTTT.

The table lists this clonotype with a few counts. This chain joins TRBV12-3 or TRBV12-4 and TRBJ2-3, with D perhaps TRBD2 (7 bases). Trimming cost V 8 bases and J 3 bases, with 21 bases left between them. This CDR3 comprises 16 residues. In nucleotides, the CDR3 is TGTGCCAGCCCGCGGGGGCCCGGTACCTCGACAGATACGCAGTATTTT. Protein product: CASPRGPGTSTDTQYF.

This clonotype was counted only a few times. This CDR3 reads CASSRATGTLASNTGELFF. The CDR3 DNA is TGCGCCAGCAGCCGCGCCACAGGTACCCTTGCTTCGAACACCGGGGAGCTGTTTTTT. The chain joins TRBV4-1 to TRBJ2-2, with D possibly matching TRBD1 (5 bases). Per germline, CDR1 MGHRA and CDR2 YSYEKL. V lost 4 bases and J lost 0, with 21 bases in between. This CDR3 has 19 amino acids.

The chain combines TRBV20-1 with TRBJ1-1; the D is unclear. Trimming took off 1 base at V and 4 bases at J, with 10 bases between the two ends. This CDR3 is 13 amino acids long. The V gene's germline CDR1 is DFQATT and CDR2 SNEGSKA (reference sequence). CDR3 in amino acids: CSARVLDGTEAFF. In DNA form, the CDR3 reads TGCAGTGCTAGAGTCTTGGATGGCACTGAAGCTTTCTTT.

This rearrangement joins TRBV9 to TRBJ2-3, with D maybe TRBD1 (5 bases). CDR3 length: 13 residues. Trimming stripped 8 bases from V and 2 bases from J, with 12 bases between. CDR1 and CDR2 from the germline V gene are SGDLS and YYNGEE. DNA for the CDR3: TGTGCCAGTGGCAGGGCGAACACAGATACGCAGTATTTT. Protein product: CASGRANTDTQYF.

The V and J genes are TRBV20-1 and TRBJ2-7; 9 nucleotides agree with TRBD1. Per germline, CDR1 DFQATT and CDR2 SNEGSKA (reference sequence). This CDR3 is built from 14 residues. The J segment lost 4 bases and the V segment lost 2 bases, leaving 6 bases of the junction unmatched. CDR3 nucleotide sequence: TGCAGTGCTAGACCGACAGGGGGGGGATACGAGCAGTACTTC. Amino acids: CSARPTGGGYEQYF.

V is TRBV6-6 and J is TRBJ2-5; 14 bases map to TRBD2. CDR3 length: 14 residues. Germline CDR1 is MNHNY and CDR2 is SVGAGI (reference sequence). With 6 bases clipped from V and 6 bases from J, the junction kept 3 bases outside the gene matches. The CDR3 DNA sequence: TGTGCCAGCAGAGGGACTAGCGGGGGAAAGACCCAGTACTTC. Amino acids: CASRGTSGGKTQYF.

This clonotype was recorded at least ten times. This chain links TRBV7-9 with TRBJ2-1; D uncertain. V was shortened by 5 bases and J by 3 bases, with 5 bases between the two germline ends. Germline CDR1 reads SEHNR; CDR2 reads FQNEAQ (reference sequence). This CDR3 is built from 12 residues. CDR3 sequence reads: CASSQVYNEQFF. The CDR3 DNA sequence: TGTGCCAGCAGCCAGGTCTACAATGAGCAGTTCTTC.

The chain recombines TRBV4-2 with TRBJ1-1; 7 bases align to TRBD1. The germline gives CDR1 LGHNA, CDR2 YNFKEQ. The junction had 10 bases not matched to a gene; V was cut back by 4 bases and J by 5 bases. The length of the CDR3 is 15 residues. The CDR3 loop is CASSRRDRQYTEAFF. In nucleotides, the CDR3 is TGTGCCAGCAGCCGACGGGACAGACAGTATACTGAAGCTTTCTTT.

This chain uses TRBV10-3 with TRBJ2-3; TRBD2 might be the D (7 bases). The V and J ends lost 11 bases and 4 bases respectively, with 25 bases between them. The CDR3 runs to 16 residues. Germline lookup yields CDR1 ENHRY and CDR2 SYGVKD. CDR3 sequence: CASQPNLAGASDTQYF. The CDR3 DNA reads TGTGCCTCACAACCCAATTTGGCGGGGGCCTCAGATACGCAGTATTTT.

The sample holds many counts of this clonotype. The chain has TRBV6-5 and TRBJ2-5; D possibly uses TRBD1 or TRBD2 (5 bases each). Germline CDR1 reads MNHEY; CDR2 reads SVGAGI. This CDR3 comprises 14 residues. V lost 5 bases, J lost 5 bases, and 15 bases lay in between. CDR3 protein: CASSPRGLRETQYF. The CDR3 DNA reads as TGTGCCAGCAGTCCACGGGGCCTTCGGGAGACCCAGTACTTC.

The gene calls are TRBV5-5 and TRBJ2-7; TRBD2 aligns across 11 bases. V lost 2 bases to trimming and J lost 1 base; unmatched junction nucleotides: 2. CDR3 length: 15 residues. The V gene's germline CDR1 is SGHKS and CDR2 YYEKEE (reference sequence). In nucleotides, the CDR3 is TGTGCCAGCAGCTTAATAGCGGGGGGGTCCTACGAGCAGTACGTC. Its protein is CASSLIAGGSYEQYV.

V and J are TRBV20-1 and TRBJ1-1; 11 bases are shared with TRBD1. V dropped 5 bases and J dropped 3; count of bases not matched to a gene: 5. This CDR3 has 14 amino acids. CDR1 and CDR2 from the germline V gene are DFQATT and SNEGSKA (reference sequence). The CDR3 sequence is CSAPRTGGYTEAFF. DNA for the CDR3: TGCAGTGCTCCCAGGACAGGGGGCTACACTGAAGCTTTCTTT.

Ten or more counts support this clonotype. V and J are TRBV5-1 and TRBJ1-1, with 8 bases that match TRBD1. There are 14 residues in the CDR3. J lost 1 base, V lost 7 bases, and 6 bases had no gene match. Germline V gene sequence: CDR1 SGHRS, CDR2 YFSETQ. CDR3 sequence (DNA): TGCGCCAGCGGCGACACAGGGGGGAACACTGAAGCTTTCTTT. Its protein is CASGDTGGNTEAFF.

The chain couples TRBV6-6 to TRBJ1-5; TRBD1 is a possible D gene (5 bases). V shed 10 bases and J shed 2 bases, with 18 bases lying between them. CDR1 is MNHNY and CDR2 is SVGAGI in the germline V gene (reference sequence). This CDR3 region has 15 residues. The CDR3 sequence: CATDFTLGGNQPQHF. As DNA, the CDR3 is TGTGCCACTGACTTCACCCTAGGGGGCAATCAGCCCCAGCATTTT.

The gene calls are TRBV19 and TRBJ2-7; possible D gene TRBD1, 6 bases. The ends were cut back, 5 bases at V and 2 bases at J, with 10 bases in the middle. There are 13 residues in the CDR3. The V gene's germline CDR1 is LNHDA and CDR2 SQIVND (reference sequence). Written as DNA, the CDR3 is TGTGCCAGTAGTGACAGGACCCCCTACGAGCAGTACTTC. It yields the protein CASSDRTPYEQYF.

The chain couples TRBV19 to TRBJ2-7, with a tentative D call TRBD2 (6 bases). Looked up from germline, CDR1 is LNHDA and CDR2 is SQIVND (reference sequence). V shed 7 bases and J shed 2 bases, with 12 bases lying between them. The CDR3 sequence is 13 residues long. CDR3 sequence reads: CASMGRIPYEQYF. The CDR3 DNA sequence: TGTGCCAGTATGGGGAGGATTCCCTACGAGCAGTACTTC.

This chain connects TRBV20-1 to TRBJ2-7, with D possibly being TRBD1 or TRBD2 (5 bases each). The V gene lost 6 bases and the J gene lost 0 bases, with 12 bases spanning the gap. There are 13 residues in the CDR3. Germline assignment: CDR1 DFQATT and CDR2 SNEGSKA (reference sequence). The CDR3 DNA sequence: TGCAGTGCAAGGGACGTGAGCTCCTACGAGCAGTACGTC. Translation: CSARDVSSYEQYV.

This chain uses TRBV9 with TRBJ2-7; unclear D gene. With 0 bases removed from V and 5 bases from J, the gap between germline ends came to 9 bases. CDR3 length equals 13 residues. Germline V gene sequence: CDR1 SGDLS, CDR2 YYNGEE. The CDR3 coding sequence is TGTGCCAGCAGCGTAGGACTTCCCGACGAGCAGTACGTC. Amino acids: CASSVGLPDEQYV.

The gene calls are TRBV6-5 and TRBJ2-1; the match to TRBD2 covers 8 bases. V lost 2 bases and J lost 0; bases outside the gene matches: 3. Germline assignment: CDR1 MNHEY and CDR2 SVGAGI. The CDR3 contains 16 residues. CDR3 DNA sequence: TGTGCCAGCAGTTACGGTGCGGGGGGCTCCTACAATGAGCAGTTCTTC. Translation: CASSYGAGGSYNEQFF.

The chain joins TRBV28 to TRBJ1-3; no definite D call. This CDR3 is built from 12 residues. V was pared by 1 base and J by 6 bases, with 4 bases between. CDR1 and CDR2 from the germline V gene are MDHEN and SYDVKM. The CDR3 sequence: CASSLSKNTIYF. The CDR3 nucleotides are TGTGCCAGCAGTTTATCGAAAAACACCATATATTTT.

A few counts support this clonotype. The chain combines TRBV7-8 with TRBJ2-3; D is unresolved. This CDR3 has 14 amino acids. CDR1 and CDR2 from the germline V gene are SGHVS and FQNEAQ. With 0 bases removed from V and 2 bases from J, the gap between germline ends came to 6 bases. CDR3 DNA sequence: TGTGCCAGCAGCTTAGCTGGATTCACAGATACGCAGTATTTT. As protein: CASSLAGFTDTQYF.

This clonotype has a count of ten or more. Here the CDR3 reads CASSRERGGHDTQYF. The CDR3 nucleotides are TGTGCCAGCAGCCGGGAGCGGGGGGGCCACGATACGCAGTATTTT. The chain uses TRBV4-2 and TRBJ2-3; 10 bases agree with TRBD2. This CDR3 comprises 15 residues. The trim removed 4 bases at V and 6 bases at J, leaving 7 bases unmatched. The V gene's germline CDR1 is LGHNA and CDR2 YNFKEQ.

This clonotype has just a few counts. The chain employs TRBV7-2 and TRBJ2-5; a possible D gene is TRBD1 (5 bases). Germline V gene data show CDR1 as SGHTA and CDR2 as FQGNSA. This CDR3 contains 15 residues. V lost 6 bases and J 7 bases, leaving 21 bases between the germline ends. For the CDR3, the DNA is TGTGCCAGCAGTCAGGAGCAGGGCTTGTTCGGGACCCAGTACTTC. It yields the protein CASSQEQGLFGTQYF.

The chain carries TRBV10-3 and TRBJ2-7; D is uncertain. The CDR3 spans 19 residues. Germline assignment: CDR1 ENHRY and CDR2 SYGVKD. V shed 5 bases and J shed 0 bases, with 26 bases lying between them. The CDR3 spells CAISLTLSLTRRSSYEQYF. DNA for the CDR3: TGTGCCATCAGTCTTACCTTATCCTTGACAAGGCGCAGCTCCTACGAGCAGTACTTC.

The gene calls are TRBV20-1 and TRBJ2-3; 8 bases agree with TRBD2. CDR3 length: 13 amino acids. Germline V lookup: CDR1 DFQATT, CDR2 SNEGSKA (reference sequence). Here the CDR3 reads CRLGPAGVDTQYF. In DNA, the CDR3 is TGCCGCTTGGGGCCAGCGGGGGTGGATACGCAGTATTTT.